Sequencing of this T cell receptor beta chain was carried out in a study of CD8 T cells in Susac syndrome. Background on the study: Active disease was present in roughly six of the sequenced Susac syndrome patients, whereas fewer than ten of them were in remission.

This CDR3 region has 14 residues. The V segment lost 8 bases and the J segment 0 bases; nucleotides outside the gene matches: 6. Germline assignment: CDR1 SEHNR and CDR2 FQNEAQ (reference sequence). Comments on this clonotype: Its target is not known.

After extraction with the RNeasy kit, 0.5 to 1 ug of the RNA was reverse transcribed using random hexamers. TCR beta CDR3 was amplified by immunoSEQ multiplex PCR. This amplification extended across 54 Vbeta and 13 Jbeta segments. TCRdb used MiXCR to reprocess the immunoSEQ multiplex PCR reads, holding one entry per CDR3 protein. The data show 80,000 or so distinct CDR3 sequences, under 95% seen once. Study results and caveats: TCR sequencing and HLA analysis covered a relatively small number of individuals.

Each Susac syndrome patient had definite or probable disease by recently defined criteria. V is TRBV7-9 and J is TRBJ2-7; 8 bases are a match to TRBD2. Sequencing input: CD4+ T cells from PBMCs. This TCR came from a human donor with Susac syndrome. This chain's CDR3 is CASRTAGGSYEQYF. The CDR3 DNA reads as TGTGCCAGCCGAACGGCGGGAGGCTCCTACGAGCAGTACTTC. Full variable domain (remainder filled in from reference TRBV7-9 and TRBJ2-7): DTGVSQNPRHKITKRGQNVTFRCDPISEHNRLYWYRQTLGQGPEFLTYFQNEAQLEKSRLLSDRFSAERPKGSFSTLEIQRTEQGDSAMYLCASRTAGGSYEQYFGPGTRLTVT.